The next 8 T cell receptor beta chains were all read from a single sample in a study of siplizumab effects on memory and regulatory T cells. Only in-frame clones appear in the TCRdb table, and some are missing; sequencing was by immunoSEQ multiplex PCR. The sample yields about 120,000 clones, over 85% seen once. Source material: non-Treg CD4+ T cells sorted from blood. These receptors originate from a human donor in good health.

The chain links TRBV5-1 to TRBJ1-6; D is undetermined. This CDR3 contains 16 residues. CDR1 and CDR2 (germline): SGHRS, YFSETQ. V gave up 0 bases and J gave up 1 base, with 8 bases separating them. Written as DNA, the CDR3 is TGCGCCAGCAGCTTGGTTGCTCAATCCTATAATTCACCCCTCCACTTT. This codes for CASSLVAQSYNSPLHF.

This chain's CDR3 is CASSQDPGWPPPETQYF. In nucleotides, the CDR3 is TGCGCCAGCAGCCAAGATCCAGGGTGGCCCCCCCCCGAGACCCAGTACTTC. V and J are TRBV4-1 and TRBJ2-5; a weak D match, TRBD1 (5 bases). The V gene's germline CDR1 is MGHRA and CDR2 YSYEKL. The CDR3 has 17 residues. The V gene lost 0 bases and the J gene lost 5 bases, with 19 bases spanning the gap.

The V call is TRBV7-9, the J call TRBJ2-1, with 9 bases that match TRBD1. The junction had 8 bases not matched to a gene; V was cut back by 1 base and J by 7 bases. Germline CDR1 is SEHNR and CDR2 is FQNEAQ (reference sequence). The CDR3 covers 16 residues. As DNA, the CDR3 is TGTGCCAGCAGCTTAGGAATGGGACAGGGAAGAAATGAGCAGTTCTTC. It encodes CASSLGMGQGRNEQFF.

The chain employs TRBV7-9 and TRBJ1-6; D is perhaps TRBD1 (5 bases). V lost 5 bases and J 5 bases, leaving 13 bases between the germline ends. Germline lookup yields CDR1 SEHNR and CDR2 FQNEAQ (reference sequence). The CDR3 runs 15 residues. Here the CDR3 DNA reads TGTGCCAGCAGCCTCATTGGGGCCGATAATTCACCCCTCCACTTT. Its translation: CASSLIGADNSPLHF.

V and J are TRBV20-1 and TRBJ1-5; no clear D. Germline loops: CDR1 DFQATT, CDR2 SNEGSKA (reference sequence). This CDR3 spans 9 amino acids. V was cut by 6 bases and J by 8 bases, with 5 bases left in between. This CDR3 is CSAGEPQHF. CDR3 nucleotide sequence: TGCAGTGCCGGAGAGCCCCAGCATTTT.

V and J are TRBV5-1 and TRBJ1-3; TRBD1 matches 8 bases. Germline V gene data show CDR1 as SGHRS and CDR2 as YFSETQ. The CDR3 runs to 16 residues. V dropped 4 bases and J dropped 0; count of bases not matched to a gene: 6. The CDR3 is CASSGQGPLSGNTIYF. As DNA, the CDR3 is TGCGCCAGCAGCGGACAGGGTCCGCTCTCTGGAAACACCATATATTTT.

The V gene is TRBV7-9, the J gene TRBJ2-1; 8 bases are shared with TRBD1. Germline lookup yields CDR1 SEHNR and CDR2 FQNEAQ (reference sequence). The CDR3 is made up of 15 amino acids. V trimming: 5 bases; J trimming: 3 bases; junction bases outside the gene matches: 6. For the CDR3, the DNA is TGTGCCAGCAGCCCCGGACAGGGAGACTACAATGAGCAGTTCTTC. It specifies CASSPGQGDYNEQFF.

The V call is TRBV21-1, the J call TRBJ2-7; the table assigns TRBD2, which was not confirmed against the DNA. TRBV21-1 is a pseudogene. This CDR3 has 17 residues. In DNA form, the CDR3 reads TGTGCCAGCAGCAAACACCTCGGACTAGCTAATTTTTTCGGGCAGTACTTC. This sequence encodes CASSKHLGLANFFGQYF.